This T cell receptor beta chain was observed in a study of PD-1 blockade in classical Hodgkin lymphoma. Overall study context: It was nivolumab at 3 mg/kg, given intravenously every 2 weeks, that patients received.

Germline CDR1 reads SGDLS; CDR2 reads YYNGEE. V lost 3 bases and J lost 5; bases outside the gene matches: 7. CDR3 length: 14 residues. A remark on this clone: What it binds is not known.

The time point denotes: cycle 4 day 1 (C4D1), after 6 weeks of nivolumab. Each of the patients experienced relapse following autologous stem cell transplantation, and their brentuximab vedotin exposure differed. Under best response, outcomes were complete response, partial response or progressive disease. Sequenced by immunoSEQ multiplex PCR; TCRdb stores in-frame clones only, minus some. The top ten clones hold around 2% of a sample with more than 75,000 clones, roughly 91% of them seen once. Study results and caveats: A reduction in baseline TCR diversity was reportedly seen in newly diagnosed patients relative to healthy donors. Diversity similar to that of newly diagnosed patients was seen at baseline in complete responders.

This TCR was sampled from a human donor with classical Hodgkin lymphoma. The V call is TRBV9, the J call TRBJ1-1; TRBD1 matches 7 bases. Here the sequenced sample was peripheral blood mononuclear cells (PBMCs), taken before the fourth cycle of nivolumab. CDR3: CASSARDSITEAFF. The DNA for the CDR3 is TGTGCCAGCAGCGCACGGGACAGTATAACTGAAGCTTTCTTT.